This TCR beta chain was sequenced in a study of shared clonotypes between healthy human individuals. Notes on the study in general: It was expected that sequencing depth would affect clonotype sharing among donors.

Evenly divided among several immunoSEQ plates was the genomic DNA of each subset. Assay used: immunoSEQ multiplex PCR; TCRdb lists only in-frame clones, some missing. In the table there are about 490,000 clones, around 73% of which are singletons. Extraction of genomic DNA in unsorted samples used about 90 million PBMCs. As to this clone: As yet, its antigen is unknown.

Trimming removed 8 bases from V and 2 bases from J, with 15 bases in between. CDR3 length: 14 amino acids. CDR1 MDHEN and CDR2 SYDVKM come from the germline V gene. The V call is TRBV28, the J call TRBJ1-2; no reliable D call. The sequenced material came from PBMCs. The sequence came from a woman aged 40 to 49 in good health. Some clones in this sample may be carry-over from other donors' samples. The CDR3 reads CASVVASGNYGYTF. The CDR3, as DNA: TGTGCCAGCGTTGTGGCGTCAGGCAACTATGGCTACACCTTC.